What follows are 16 T cell receptor beta chains derived from one specimen sequenced in a study of technical replicates of blood from a handful of donors. Using immunoSEQ multiplex PCR, the repertoire was profiled, and TCRdb retains in-frame clones only, with some absent. The sample includes about 57,000 clones, 85% to 95% of them seen just once. The sample was PBMCs. All receptors come from a human donor in good health. Some clones in this sample may be carry-over from other donors' samples.

The chain joins TRBV5-1 to TRBJ2-5; TRBD2 might be the D (6 bases). The germline CDR1 and CDR2 sequences are SGHRS and YFSETQ. The ends were cut back, 7 bases at V and 4 bases at J, with 14 bases in the middle. The CDR3 is 13 residues long. For the CDR3, the DNA is TGCGCCAGCTTCCGGGACTCCGCAGAGACCCAGTACTTC. It translates to CASFRDSAETQYF.

This clone was observed a single time. The V call is TRBV18, the J call TRBJ2-1; 7 bases are a match to TRBD2. This CDR3 is built from 16 residues. Looked up from germline, CDR1 is KGHSH and CDR2 is LQKENI. After removal of 1 base from V and 7 bases from J, the junction contained 10 bases not matched to a gene. The CDR3 is CASSPLGGSSRNEQFF. DNA of the CDR3: TGTGCCAGCTCACCACTGGGCGGGAGTTCTCGGAATGAGCAGTTCTTC.

The chain is built from TRBV29-1 and TRBJ2-7, with a weak D call TRBD2 (5 bases). The CDR3 consists of 15 residues. Germline V gene data show CDR1 as SQVTM and CDR2 as ANQGSEA. V dropped 2 bases and J dropped 3 bases, with 17 bases sitting between them. DNA of the CDR3: TGCAGCGTTGAACCCGCGGACCGGGAAAACTACGAGCAGTACTTC. Translating it yields CSVEPADRENYEQYF.

This chain links TRBV6-1 with TRBJ1-4; a possible D gene is TRBD1 (5 bases). Between the trimmed V and J ends, which lost 7 bases and 6 bases, there was a span of 15 bases. In germline, CDR1 is MNHNS, CDR2 SASEGT. This CDR3 spans 14 amino acids. The CDR3 DNA follows: TGTGCCAGCACCCTATTGGGGGGTGATGAAAAACTGTTTTTT. It codes for CASTLLGGDEKLFF.

V usage is TRBV2 and J usage is TRBJ1-4; 7 bases line up with TRBD1. CDR1 and CDR2 from the germline V gene are SNHLY and FYNNEI. The CDR3 loop spans 14 amino acids. Trimming at V came to 7 bases and at J to 4 bases, leaving 6 bases not matched to a gene. The CDR3 DNA is TGTGCCAGCACGGGACAGAAGTATAATGAAAAACTGTTTTTT. It translates to CASTGQKYNEKLFF.

The chain recombines TRBV15 with TRBJ2-1, with D hard to call. Germline V gene sequence: CDR1 LNHNV, CDR2 YYDKDF (reference sequence). The V gene lost 4 bases and the J gene lost 10 bases, with 14 bases spanning the gap. There are 13 residues in the CDR3. The CDR3 sequence: CATSNNPTVEQFF. CDR3 DNA: TGTGCCACCAGCAACAATCCAACAGTCGAGCAGTTCTTC.

V usage is TRBV6-6 and J usage is TRBJ2-3; 7 bases line up with TRBD1. This CDR3 spans 16 amino acids. J was trimmed by 4 bases and V by 5 bases; bases with no gene match: 12. From germline, CDR1 is MNHNY and CDR2 SVGAGI (reference sequence). The CDR3 reads CASSRYRGLRADTQYF. CDR3 sequence (DNA): TGTGCCAGCAGTCGATACAGGGGTCTTCGGGCAGATACGCAGTATTTT.

Only a few counts were recorded for this clone. This chain joins TRBV14 and TRBJ2-7, with TRBD1 as a possible D gene (6 bases). V was pared by 4 bases and J by 9 bases, with 16 bases between. CDR1 is SGHDN, CDR2 FVKESK, per germline. The CDR3 runs to 13 residues. The CDR3 reads CASSLIRGSGQYF. CDR3 bases: TGTGCCAGCAGCCTAATCAGGGGTTCCGGGCAGTACTTC.

This chain links TRBV7-6 with TRBJ2-7; D is unresolved. Germline loops: CDR1 SGHVS, CDR2 FNYEAQ. Trimming pared 4 bases from V and 3 bases from J, leaving 7 bases between. This CDR3 is 12 amino acids long. The CDR3 loop reads CASSSNYYEQYF. CDR3 DNA: TGTGCCAGCAGCTCTAATTACTACGAGCAGTACTTC.

This rearrangement joins TRBV4-1 to TRBJ2-2; TRBD2 agrees at 9 bases. The V segment lost 0 bases and the J segment 6 bases; nucleotides outside the gene matches: 5. From germline, CDR1 is MGHRA and CDR2 YSYEKL. The CDR3 consists of 16 residues. The CDR3 protein is CASSQDWAGGSGELFF. The CDR3 DNA follows: TGCGCCAGCAGCCAAGATTGGGCGGGGGGGTCCGGGGAGCTGTTTTTT.

This chain uses TRBV4-3 with TRBJ2-3; TRBD1 agrees at 9 bases. The CDR3 extends over 15 amino acids. V trimming: 1 base; J trimming: 6 bases; junction bases outside the gene matches: 5. Germline CDR1 reads LGHNA; CDR2 reads YSLEER. For the CDR3, the DNA is TGCGCCAGCAGCCAAGCAACAGGGGGCCGCGATACGCAGTATTTT. This sequence encodes CASSQATGGRDTQYF.

This clone occurred a few times. The chain carries TRBV7-9 and TRBJ2-3; TRBD1 matches at 10 bases. This CDR3 has 13 residues. J gave up 4 bases and V 5 bases, and 0 bases lay outside the gene matches. CDR1 and CDR2 (germline): SEHNR, FQNEAQ (reference sequence). CDR3 sequence: CASSDRGPDTQYF. Written as DNA, the CDR3 is TGTGCCAGCAGCGACAGGGGGCCAGATACGCAGTATTTT. The full variable domain, completed using reference TRBV7-9 and TRBJ2-3, is DTGVSQNPRHKITKRGQNVTFRCDPISEHNRLYWYRQTLGQGPEFLTYFQNEAQLEKSRLLSDRFSAERPKGSFSTLEIQRTEQGDSAMYLCASSDRGPDTQYFGPGTRLTVL.

The V call is TRBV5-1, the J call TRBJ2-1, with D uncertain. This CDR3 is built from 14 residues. Trimming shortened V by 2 bases and J by 1 base, and 7 bases separated the two germline ends. CDR1 is SGHRS and CDR2 is YFSETQ in the germline V gene. CDR3 loop: CASSFSGSYNEQFF. The CDR3 DNA sequence: TGCGCCAGCAGCTTTTCAGGATCCTACAATGAGCAGTTCTTC.

This rearrangement joins TRBV4-2 to TRBJ1-2; D is undetermined. V gave up 0 bases and J gave up 0 bases, with 11 bases separating them. The germline CDR1 and CDR2 sequences are LGHNA and YNFKEQ. This CDR3 is 16 amino acids long. CDR3 protein: CASSQDLSGANYGYTF. CDR3 nucleotide sequence: TGTGCCAGCAGCCAAGATCTCAGTGGAGCTAACTATGGCTACACCTTC.

This sequence joins TRBV23-1 and TRBJ2-7; 7 bases match TRBD1. TRBV23-1 is an open reading frame whose function is uncertain. V lost 2 bases to trimming and J lost 1 base; unmatched junction nucleotides: 5. This CDR3 region has 15 residues. The CDR3 DNA reads as TGCGCCAGCAGTCAAGGGACAGAAGAGTCCTACGAGCAGTACTTC. Its translation is CASSQGTEESYEQYF.

This rearrangement joins TRBV4-2 to TRBJ2-3, with 8 bases aligning to TRBD2. Germline values: CDR1 LGHNA, CDR2 YNFKEQ. J was trimmed by 5 bases and V by 0 bases; bases with no gene match: 7. The CDR3 length is 16 residues. The CDR3 coding sequence is TGTGCCAGCAGCCAAGAGACTAGCGCGGGAATAGATACGCAGTATTTT. Its protein is CASSQETSAGIDTQYF.